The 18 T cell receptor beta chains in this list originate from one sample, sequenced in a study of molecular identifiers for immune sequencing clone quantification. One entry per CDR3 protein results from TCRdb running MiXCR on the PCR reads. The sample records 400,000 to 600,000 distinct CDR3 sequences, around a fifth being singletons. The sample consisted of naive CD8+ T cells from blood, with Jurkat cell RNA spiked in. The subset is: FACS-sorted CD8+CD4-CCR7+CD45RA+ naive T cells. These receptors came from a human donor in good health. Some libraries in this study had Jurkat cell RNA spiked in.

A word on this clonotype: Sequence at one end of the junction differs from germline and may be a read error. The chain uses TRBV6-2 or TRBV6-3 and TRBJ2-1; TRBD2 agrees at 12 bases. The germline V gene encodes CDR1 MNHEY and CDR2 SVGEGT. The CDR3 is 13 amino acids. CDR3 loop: CASSSRTSGTLGF. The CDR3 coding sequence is TGTGCCAGCAGTTCCAGGACTAGCGGGACCTTGGGCTTC.

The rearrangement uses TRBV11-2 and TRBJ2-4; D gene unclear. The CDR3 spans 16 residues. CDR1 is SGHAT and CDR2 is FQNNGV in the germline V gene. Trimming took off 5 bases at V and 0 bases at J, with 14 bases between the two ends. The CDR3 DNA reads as TGTGCCAGCAGCCTATTTTTCGGTCTAGCCAAAAACATTCAGTACTTC. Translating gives CASSLFFGLAKNIQYF. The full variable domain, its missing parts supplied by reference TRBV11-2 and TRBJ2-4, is EAGVAQSPRYKIIEKRQSVAFWCNPISGHATLYWYQQILGQGPKLLIQFQNNGVVDDSQLPKDRFSAERLKGVDSTLKIQPAKLEDSAVYLCASSLFFGLAKNIQYFGAGTRLSVL.

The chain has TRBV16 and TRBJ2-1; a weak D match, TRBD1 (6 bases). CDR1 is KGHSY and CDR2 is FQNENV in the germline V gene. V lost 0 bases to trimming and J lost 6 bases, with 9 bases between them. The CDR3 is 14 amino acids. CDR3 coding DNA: TGTGCCAGCAGCCAATCGGTAGGGGGCAATGAGCAGTTCTTC. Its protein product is CASSQSVGGNEQFF.

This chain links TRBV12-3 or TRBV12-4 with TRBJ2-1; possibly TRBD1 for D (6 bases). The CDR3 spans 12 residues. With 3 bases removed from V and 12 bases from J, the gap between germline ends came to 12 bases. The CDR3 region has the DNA TGTGCCAGCAGTTTGGACAGCCGGGGGCAGTTCTTC. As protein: CASSLDSRGQFF.

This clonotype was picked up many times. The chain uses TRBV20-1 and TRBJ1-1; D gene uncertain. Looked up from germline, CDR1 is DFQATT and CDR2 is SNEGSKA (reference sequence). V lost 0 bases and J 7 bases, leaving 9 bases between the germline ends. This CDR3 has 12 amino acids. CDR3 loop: CSARESEFEAFF. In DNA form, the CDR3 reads TGCAGTGCTAGAGAGAGCGAGTTTGAAGCTTTCTTT.

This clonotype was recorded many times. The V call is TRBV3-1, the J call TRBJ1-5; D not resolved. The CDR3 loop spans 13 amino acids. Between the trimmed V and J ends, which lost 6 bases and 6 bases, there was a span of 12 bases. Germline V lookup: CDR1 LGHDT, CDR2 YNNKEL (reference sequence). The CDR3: CASSAGRGQPQHF. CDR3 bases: TGTGCCAGCAGTGCTGGGCGGGGTCAGCCCCAGCATTTT.

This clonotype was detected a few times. CDR3 sequence (DNA): TGTGCCAGCAGCCAAGCGACTAGCGGGGGGTATCAAGAGACCCAGTACTTC. It codes for CASSQATSGGYQETQYF. This chain joins TRBV7-9 and TRBJ2-5, with 13 nucleotides matching TRBD2. CDR1 is SEHNR and CDR2 is FQNEAQ in the germline V gene (reference sequence). The CDR3 has 17 residues. Unmatched junction bases numbered 8, after V lost 5 bases and J lost 2 bases.

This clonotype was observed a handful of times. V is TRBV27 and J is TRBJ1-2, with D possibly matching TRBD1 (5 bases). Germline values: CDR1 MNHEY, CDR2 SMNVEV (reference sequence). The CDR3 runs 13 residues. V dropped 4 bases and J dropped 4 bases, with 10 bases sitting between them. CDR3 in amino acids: CASSWDGAYGYTF. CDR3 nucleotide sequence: TGTGCCAGCAGTTGGGACGGTGCCTATGGCTACACCTTC.

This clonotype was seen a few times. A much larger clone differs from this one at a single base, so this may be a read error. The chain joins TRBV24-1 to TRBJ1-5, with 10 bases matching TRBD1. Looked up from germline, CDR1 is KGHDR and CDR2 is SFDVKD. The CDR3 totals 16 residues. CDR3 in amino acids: CAASDGQGGVNQPQHF. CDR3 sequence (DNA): TGTGCCGCCAGTGACGGACAGGGGGGAGTCAATCAGCCCCAGCATTTT.

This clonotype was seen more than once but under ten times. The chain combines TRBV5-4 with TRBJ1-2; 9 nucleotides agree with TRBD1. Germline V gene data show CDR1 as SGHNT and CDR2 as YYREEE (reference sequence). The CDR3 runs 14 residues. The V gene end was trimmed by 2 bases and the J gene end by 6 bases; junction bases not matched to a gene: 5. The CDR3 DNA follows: TGTGCCAGCAGCTTTCTACAGGGGGCGCATGGCTACACCTTC. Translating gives CASSFLQGAHGYTF.

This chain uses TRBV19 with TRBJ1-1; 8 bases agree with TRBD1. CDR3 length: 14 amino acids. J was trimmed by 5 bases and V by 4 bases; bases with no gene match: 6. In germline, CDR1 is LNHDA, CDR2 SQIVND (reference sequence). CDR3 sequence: CASSTTGGGTEAFF. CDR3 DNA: TGTGCCAGTAGTACTACAGGGGGTGGGACTGAAGCTTTCTTT.

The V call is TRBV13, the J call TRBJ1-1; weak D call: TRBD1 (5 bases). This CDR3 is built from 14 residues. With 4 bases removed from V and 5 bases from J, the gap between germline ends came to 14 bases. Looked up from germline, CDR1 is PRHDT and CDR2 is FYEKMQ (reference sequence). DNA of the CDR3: TGTGCCAGCAGCTCCTCCTCAGGGATAACTGAAGCTTTCTTT. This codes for CASSSSSGITEAFF.

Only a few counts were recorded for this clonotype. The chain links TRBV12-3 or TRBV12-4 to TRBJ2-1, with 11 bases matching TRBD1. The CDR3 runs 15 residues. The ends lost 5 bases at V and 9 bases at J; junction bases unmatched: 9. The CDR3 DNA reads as TGTGCCAGCAGTAACCGGGACAGGGGGTTCAGTGAGCAGTTCTTC. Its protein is CASSNRDRGFSEQFF.

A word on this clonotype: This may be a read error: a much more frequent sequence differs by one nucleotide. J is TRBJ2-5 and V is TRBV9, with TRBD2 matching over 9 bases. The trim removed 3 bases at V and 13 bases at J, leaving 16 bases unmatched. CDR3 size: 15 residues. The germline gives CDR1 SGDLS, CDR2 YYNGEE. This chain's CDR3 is CASSGPGTSYVPLYF. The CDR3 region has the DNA TGTGCCAGCAGCGGTCCCGGGACTAGCTATGTACCCCTGTACTTC.

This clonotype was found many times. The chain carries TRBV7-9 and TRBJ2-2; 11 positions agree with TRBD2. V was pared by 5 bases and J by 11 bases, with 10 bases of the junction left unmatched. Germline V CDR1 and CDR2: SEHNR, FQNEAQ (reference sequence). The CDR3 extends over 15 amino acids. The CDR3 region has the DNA TGTGCCAGCAGCCAGCCTAGCGGGGGGCTTCCTGAGCTGTTTTTT. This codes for CASSQPSGGLPELFF.

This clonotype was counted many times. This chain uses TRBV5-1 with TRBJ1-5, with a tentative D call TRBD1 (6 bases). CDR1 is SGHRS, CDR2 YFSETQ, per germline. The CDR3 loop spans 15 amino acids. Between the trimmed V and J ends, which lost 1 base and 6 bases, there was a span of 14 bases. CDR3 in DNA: TGCGCCAGCAGCTTGACAGGGTTGGGAAGTCAGCCCCAGCATTTT. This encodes CASSLTGLGSQPQHF. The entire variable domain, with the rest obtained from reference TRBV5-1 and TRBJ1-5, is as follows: KAGVTQTPRYLIKTRGQQVTLSCSPISGHRSVSWYQQTPGQGLQFLFEYFSETQRNKGNFPGRFSGRQFSNSRSEMNVSTLELGDSALYLCASSLTGLGSQPQHFGDGTRLSIL.

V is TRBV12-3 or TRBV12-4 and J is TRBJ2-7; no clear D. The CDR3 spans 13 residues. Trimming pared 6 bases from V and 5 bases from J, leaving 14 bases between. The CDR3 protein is CASSPQLTDEQYF. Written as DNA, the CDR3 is TGTGCCAGCAGCCCCCAGCTCACGGACGAGCAGTACTTC.

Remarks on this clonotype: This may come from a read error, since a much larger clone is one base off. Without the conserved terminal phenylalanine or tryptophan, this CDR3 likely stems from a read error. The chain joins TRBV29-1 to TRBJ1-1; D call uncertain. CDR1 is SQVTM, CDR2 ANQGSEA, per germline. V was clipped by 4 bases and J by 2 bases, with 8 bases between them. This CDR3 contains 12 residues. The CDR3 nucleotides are TGCAGCGTTGGTCTCTTAAACACTGAAGCTTTCCTT. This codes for CSVGLLNTEAFL.